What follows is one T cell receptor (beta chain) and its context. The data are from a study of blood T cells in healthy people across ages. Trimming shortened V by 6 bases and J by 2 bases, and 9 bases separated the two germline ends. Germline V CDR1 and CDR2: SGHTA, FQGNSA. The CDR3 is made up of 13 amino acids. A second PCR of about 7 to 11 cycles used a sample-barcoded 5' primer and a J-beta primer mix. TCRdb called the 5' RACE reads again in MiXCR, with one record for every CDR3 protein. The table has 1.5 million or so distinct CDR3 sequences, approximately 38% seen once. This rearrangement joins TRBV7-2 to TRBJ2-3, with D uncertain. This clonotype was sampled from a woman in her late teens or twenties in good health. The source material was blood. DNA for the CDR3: TGTGCCAGCAGGTCAGAGGTCACAGATACGCAGTATTTT. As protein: CASRSEVTDTQYF.